These 21 T cell receptor beta chains were sequenced from one sample in a study of blood T cell repertoires in COVID-19 (TCRdb year 2020). To prepare the library, the immunoSEQ multiplex PCR assay was applied. This immuneACCESS table, as held by TCRdb, lists in-frame sequences with V and J called but not all clones. Of the missing ones, under half trace to an unresolved V gene in checked studies; the others have no known cause. The sample records about 49,000 clones, 84% of which are singletons. The top ten clonotypes cover more than 1.5% of the sample. The sequencing sample was made of peripheral blood. These receptors came from a man aged 50 to 60 with acute or convalescent COVID-19.

This clone was observed a few times. The chain is built from TRBV12-1 and TRBJ2-7; the D call in the table, TRBD2, was not verified against the DNA. TRBV12-1 is reported as a pseudogene. This CDR3 spans 15 amino acids. CDR3 loop: CASSFPGLARHEQYF. The CDR3 DNA sequence: TGTGCCAGCAGCTTTCCGGGACTAGCTCGTCACGAGCAGTACTTC.

This chain connects TRBV27 to TRBJ2-3; TRBD2 matches 11 bases. The V gene end was trimmed by 10 bases and the J gene end by 4 bases; junction bases not matched to a gene: 7. The CDR3 contains 14 residues. Germline CDR1 MNHEY, CDR2 SMNVEV (reference sequence). The DNA for the CDR3 is TGTGCCACACTAGCGGGAGAGGAGTCAGATACGCAGTATTTT. Its protein is CATLAGEESDTQYF.

The gene calls are TRBV4-3 and TRBJ2-3; 10 nucleotides agree with TRBD1. The CDR3 totals 16 residues. From germline, CDR1 is LGHNA and CDR2 YSLEER. V lost 5 bases to trimming and J lost 5 bases; unmatched junction nucleotides: 10. The CDR3 region has the DNA TGCGCCAGCAGCTTGGACAGGGGGTACTCGGGAGATACGCAGTATTTT. Residues: CASSLDRGYSGDTQYF.

V usage is TRBV6-2 or TRBV6-3 and J usage is TRBJ1-1, with TRBD1 matching over 7 bases. V lost 5 bases and J lost 1; bases outside the gene matches: 7. The CDR3 covers 15 residues. Germline-derived CDR1 and CDR2 are MNHEY and SVGEGT. The CDR3 region is CASSVPGQQNTEAFF. CDR3 in DNA: TGTGCCAGCAGTGTTCCGGGACAGCAGAACACTGAAGCTTTCTTT.

This sequence joins TRBV7-2 and TRBJ2-1, with 10 nucleotides matching TRBD1. CDR1 is SGHTA, CDR2 FQGNSA, per germline. The V and J ends lost 1 base and 7 bases, in that order; junction bases with no gene match: 7. The CDR3 totals 16 residues. CDR3 sequence: CASSLVGQGMYNEQFF. The CDR3, as DNA: TGTGCCAGCAGCTTAGTGGGACAGGGGATGTATAATGAGCAGTTCTTC.

The sample holds one count of this clone. The rearrangement uses TRBV9 and TRBJ2-5; TRBD2 is a possible D gene (5 bases). Deletions cut 2 bases from V and 2 bases from J, with 16 bases between. The CDR3 covers 16 residues. Germline V gene data show CDR1 as SGDLS and CDR2 as YYNGEE. The CDR3 sequence: CASSVGLSYGQETQYF. In DNA form, the CDR3 reads TGTGCCAGCAGCGTCGGACTGTCCTATGGGCAAGAGACCCAGTACTTC.

This chain connects TRBV6-6 to TRBJ1-1; tentatively, D is TRBD1 (5 bases). CDR3 length: 15 amino acids. The germline V and J ends were trimmed by 6 bases and 2 bases, with 16 bases remaining between them. The germline CDR1 and CDR2 sequences are MNHNY and SVGAGI (reference sequence). The CDR3 region has the DNA TGTGCCAGCAGACATCCAAACGACAGAAACACTGAAGCTTTCTTT. Protein sequence: CASRHPNDRNTEAFF.

This chain uses TRBV14 with TRBJ1-1; no clear D. The CDR3 extends over 15 amino acids. Germline CDR1 reads SGHDN; CDR2 reads FVKESK. Trimming left V 5 bases short and J 5 bases short, with 18 bases between. Written as DNA, the CDR3 is TGTGCCAGCAGCGGAGGAGGGAACCCGGGGACTGAAGCTTTCTTT. This gives the protein CASSGGGNPGTEAFF.

V and J are TRBV30 and TRBJ1-2; TRBD1 matches at 9 bases. J was trimmed by 6 bases and V by 2 bases; bases with no gene match: 16. The germline CDR1 and CDR2 sequences are GTSNPN and SVGIG (reference sequence). The CDR3 runs 17 residues. CDR3 in amino acids: CAWSPRQGVFISDGYTF. CDR3 sequence (DNA): TGTGCCTGGAGTCCCAGACAGGGGGTCTTTATCTCGGATGGCTACACCTTC.

This chain links TRBV9 with TRBJ2-1; 13 bases fit TRBD2. CDR1 is SGDLS and CDR2 is YYNGEE in the germline V gene. The trim removed 3 bases at V and 6 bases at J, leaving 3 bases unmatched. This CDR3 spans 15 amino acids. The CDR3 sequence: CASSARTSGSNEQFF. The CDR3 DNA is TGTGCCAGCAGCGCCAGGACTAGCGGGAGCAATGAGCAGTTCTTC.

The chain couples TRBV28 to TRBJ1-5; no reliable D call. Trimming removed 6 bases at V and 0 bases at J, with 12 bases between. Germline-derived CDR1 and CDR2 are MDHEN and SYDVKM. The CDR3 sequence is 15 residues long. CDR3 nucleotide sequence: TGTGCCAGCAGCCCCAAACAGTATAGCAATCAGCCCCAGCATTTT. Protein sequence: CASSPKQYSNQPQHF.

The genes are TRBV11-2 and TRBJ2-1; 9 bases fit TRBD2. Germline CDR1 reads SGHAT; CDR2 reads FQNNGV. The CDR3 consists of 16 residues. J was trimmed by 2 bases and V by 7 bases; bases with no gene match: 9. The CDR3 is CASTLRASGTYNEQFF. For the CDR3, the DNA is TGTGCCAGCACCCTAAGGGCTAGCGGGACCTACAATGAGCAGTTCTTC.

The chain combines TRBV4-2 with TRBJ1-1; D may be TRBD1 (6 bases). CDR1 LGHNA and CDR2 YNFKEQ come from the germline V gene. The CDR3 has 16 amino acids. V shed 3 bases and J shed 0 bases, with 14 bases lying between them. Written as DNA, the CDR3 is TGTGCCAGCAGCCATGGACACAGGGCGTTGAACACTGAAGCTTTCTTT. Encoded protein: CASSHGHRALNTEAFF.

This clone was seen only once. The rearrangement uses TRBV19 and TRBJ2-1, with 7 bases fitting TRBD2. Germline CDR1 LNHDA, CDR2 SQIVND (reference sequence). Unmatched junction bases numbered 10, after V lost 4 bases and J lost 7 bases. This CDR3 has 15 amino acids. The chain's CDR3 is CASSSLAEKGNEQFF. CDR3 coding DNA: TGTGCCAGTAGTAGCCTAGCGGAAAAGGGGAATGAGCAGTTCTTC.

V and J are TRBV28 and TRBJ2-3; D call uncertain. The CDR3 extends over 14 amino acids. The germline CDR1 and CDR2 sequences are MDHEN and SYDVKM. Trimming took 3 bases from V and 2 from J, leaving 9 bases between them. DNA of the CDR3: TGTGCCAGCAGTTTGTCCCCAATCACAGATACGCAGTATTTT. Amino acid sequence: CASSLSPITDTQYF.

The rearrangement links TRBV18 to TRBJ1-2, with 7 bases that match TRBD1. CDR3 length equals 15 residues. Per germline, CDR1 KGHSH and CDR2 LQKENI. Trimming took 2 bases from V and 4 from J; bases not matched to a gene: 7. The CDR3 sequence: CASSPFTGEGYGYTF. The CDR3 region has the DNA TGTGCCAGCTCACCATTCACAGGGGAAGGCTATGGCTACACCTTC.

The chain employs TRBV5-1 and TRBJ2-3; D unresolved. Trimming took off 4 bases at V and 1 base at J, with 10 bases between the two ends. Germline V gives CDR1 SGHRS, CDR2 YFSETQ. The CDR3 totals 14 residues. CDR3 residues: CASSPTIGTDTQYF. The CDR3 DNA follows: TGCGCCAGCAGCCCCACCATAGGCACAGATACGCAGTATTTT.

This clone is a singleton in its sample. The V gene is TRBV27, the J gene TRBJ2-3; 8 bases map to TRBD2. CDR3 length equals 18 residues. J was trimmed by 3 bases and V by 2 bases; bases with no gene match: 13. Germline CDR1 is MNHEY and CDR2 is SMNVEV (reference sequence). The CDR3 loop is CASSLIPASGLGTDTQYF. The CDR3 DNA reads as TGTGCCAGCAGTTTAATCCCCGCTAGCGGGTTAGGGACAGATACGCAGTATTTT.

This sequence joins TRBV19 and TRBJ2-7; D may be TRBD1 (6 bases). Germline V gives CDR1 LNHDA, CDR2 SQIVND (reference sequence). The CDR3 contains 16 residues. Trimming removed 0 bases at V and 3 bases at J, with 15 bases between. The DNA for the CDR3 is TGTGCCAGTAGTATAGATTTCGTTCAGGGGAACTACGAGCAGTACTTC. Protein sequence: CASSIDFVQGNYEQYF.

V gene TRBV28 combines with J gene TRBJ2-5, with 13 bases fitting TRBD2. The CDR3 is 16 amino acids. Germline trimming cut 7 bases from V and 4 bases from J; bases unmatched to any gene: 9. Germline CDR1 reads MDHEN; CDR2 reads SYDVKM. CDR3 sequence reads: CASTSGLAGEGETQYF. In DNA form, the CDR3 reads TGTGCCAGCACTTCAGGACTAGCGGGAGAGGGAGAGACCCAGTACTTC.

The V call is TRBV28, the J call TRBJ2-7, with 8 bases aligning to TRBD1. V gave up 6 bases and J gave up 2 bases; unmatched junction bases: 12. The germline V gene has CDR1 MDHEN and CDR2 SYDVKM. This CDR3 contains 16 residues. CDR3 sequence reads: CASSPDKRTGTYEQYF. CDR3 DNA sequence: TGTGCCAGCAGCCCTGATAAGAGGACAGGGACCTACGAGCAGTACTTC.